This TCR beta chain was retrieved from a study of shared clonotypes between healthy human individuals. Study-wide findings and caveats: The naive CD4 repertoires of a handful of donors were compared, and approximately 5% of clonotypes were shared.

Germline values: CDR1 SGHVS, CDR2 FQNEAQ. Between the trimmed V and J ends, which lost 7 bases and 3 bases, there was a span of 13 bases. CDR3 size: 13 residues. Positive CCR7 selection of CD45RO-negative cells yielded the naive CD8 cells, and terminally differentiated effector memory CD45RA+ cells were excluded. Points on this clone: As yet, its antigen is unknown.

TCRdb's copy holds only in-frame clones and misses some; the assay was immunoSEQ multiplex PCR. The sample includes around 600,000 clones, 98% seen only once; the top ten take less than 0.35%. This chain connects TRBV7-8 to TRBJ2-7, with D possibly matching TRBD1 (5 bases). The sample taken for sequencing was naive CD8+ T cells sorted from blood. This clonotype was obtained from a man in his thirties or forties in good health. The CDR3 region is CASTPRDSYEQYF. The CDR3 nucleotides are TGTGCCAGCACCCCTAGAGACAGCTACGAGCAGTACTTC. The whole variable domain, filled in from reference TRBV7-8 and TRBJ2-7, reads GAGVSQSPRYKVAKRGQDVALRCDPISGHVSLFWYQQALGQGPEFLTYFQNEAQLDKSGLPSDRFFAERPEGSVSTLKIQRTQQEDSAVYLCASTPRDSYEQYFGPGTRLTVT.